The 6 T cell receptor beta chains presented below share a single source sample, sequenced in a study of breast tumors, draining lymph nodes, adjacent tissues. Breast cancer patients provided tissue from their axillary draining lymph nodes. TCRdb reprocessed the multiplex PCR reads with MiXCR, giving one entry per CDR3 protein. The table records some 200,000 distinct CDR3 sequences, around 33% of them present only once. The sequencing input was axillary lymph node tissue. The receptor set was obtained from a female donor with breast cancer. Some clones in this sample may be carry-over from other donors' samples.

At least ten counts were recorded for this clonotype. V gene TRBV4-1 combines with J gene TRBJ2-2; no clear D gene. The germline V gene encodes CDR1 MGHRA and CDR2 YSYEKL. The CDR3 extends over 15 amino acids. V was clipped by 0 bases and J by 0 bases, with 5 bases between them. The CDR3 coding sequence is TGCGCCAGCAGCCAAGACCGGGCGAACACCGGGGAGCTGTTTTTT. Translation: CASSQDRANTGELFF.

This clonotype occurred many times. CDR3 protein: CASSPEGVALHF. The CDR3 nucleotides read TGTGCCAGCAGTCCCGAGGGGGTTGCCCTCCACTTT. The V and J genes are TRBV6-6 and TRBJ1-6, with D perhaps TRBD1 (6 bases). CDR1 and CDR2 (germline): MNHNY, SVGAGI (reference sequence). V dropped 5 bases and J dropped 14 bases, with 13 bases sitting between them. The CDR3 runs to 12 residues.

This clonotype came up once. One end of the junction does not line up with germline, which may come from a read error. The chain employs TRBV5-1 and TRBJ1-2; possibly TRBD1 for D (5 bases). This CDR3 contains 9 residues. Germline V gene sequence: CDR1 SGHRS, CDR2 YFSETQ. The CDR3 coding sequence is TGCGCCAGCAGCTCGGGACTAGCCTTC. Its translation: CASSSGLAF. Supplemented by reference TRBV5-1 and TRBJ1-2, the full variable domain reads KAGVTQTPRYLIKTRGQQVTLSCSPISGHRSVSWYQQTPGQGLQFLFEYFSETQRNKGNFPGRFSGRQFSNSRSEMNVSTLELGDSALYLCASSSGLAFGSGTRLTVV.

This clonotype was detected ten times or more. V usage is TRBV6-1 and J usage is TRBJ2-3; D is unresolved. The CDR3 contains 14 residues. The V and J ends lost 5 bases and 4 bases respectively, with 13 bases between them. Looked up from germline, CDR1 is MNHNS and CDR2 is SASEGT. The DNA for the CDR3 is TGTGCCAGCAGTAAGGTCCCCGTCCCAGATACGCAGTATTTT. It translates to CASSKVPVPDTQYF.

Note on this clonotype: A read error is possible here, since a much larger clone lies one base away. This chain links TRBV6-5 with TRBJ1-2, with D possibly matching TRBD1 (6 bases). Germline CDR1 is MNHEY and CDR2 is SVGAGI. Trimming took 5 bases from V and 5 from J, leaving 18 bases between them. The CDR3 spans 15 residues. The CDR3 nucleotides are TGTGCCAGCAGTAGACAGGCACAGGGAGGTTATGGCTACACCTTC. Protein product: CASSRQAQGGYGYTF.

CDR3 region: CASSYDRSGPEQYF. The CDR3 coding sequence is TGTGCCAGCAGTTACGACAGGAGCGGGCCCGAGCAGTACTTC. V gene TRBV2 combines with J gene TRBJ2-7; D could derive from TRBD1 or TRBD2 (6 bases each). This CDR3 has 14 residues. Germline V gene data show CDR1 as SNHLY and CDR2 as FYNNEI. The V gene lost 5 bases and the J gene lost 6 bases, with 17 bases spanning the gap.